These 19 T cell receptor beta chains were all obtained from the same sample, sequenced in a study of T cell responses to AZD1222 COVID-19 vaccine. The protocol was immunoSEQ multiplex PCR, while the TCRdb copy is restricted to in-frame clones and leaves out a portion. Among some 280,000 clones listed, 90% to 95% were seen once. The sample consisted of peripheral blood, taken 28 days after the second AZD1222 dose. These receptors were collected from an adult who received the AZD1222 COVID-19 vaccine.

The rearrangement uses TRBV20-1 and TRBJ1-2; 9 bases are shared with TRBD1. This CDR3 has 15 residues. Germline CDR1 reads DFQATT; CDR2 reads SNEGSKA (reference sequence). Trimming took 3 bases from V and 0 from J; bases not matched to a gene: 5. CDR3 sequence reads: CSASTGGRTNYGYTF. CDR3 in DNA: TGCAGTGCTAGTACAGGGGGCCGGACTAACTATGGCTACACCTTC.

The chain has TRBV7-9 and TRBJ1-2; D remains ambiguous. The CDR3 is 14 residues long. Trimming removed 2 bases at V and 2 bases at J, with 9 bases between. Germline values: CDR1 SEHNR, CDR2 FQNEAQ (reference sequence). As DNA, the CDR3 is TGTGCCAGCAGCTTACGTCAGGAAAACTATGGCTACACCTTC. This gives the protein CASSLRQENYGYTF.

As for this clone: This CDR3 is also generated by other DNA sequences in the sample. This chain's CDR3 is CASSPPSGAKNTEAFF. The DNA for the CDR3 is TGTGCCAGCTCACCACCGTCCGGGGCCAAGAACACTGAAGCTTTCTTT. This chain uses TRBV18 with TRBJ1-1, with TRBD1 as a possible D gene (5 bases). The CDR3 has 16 residues. CDR1 is KGHSH, CDR2 LQKENI, per germline. V was cut by 0 bases and J by 1 base, with 12 bases left in between.

This chain connects TRBV9 to TRBJ2-5, with TRBD2 matching 12 bases. Germline V gene sequence: CDR1 SGDLS, CDR2 YYNGEE. Unmatched junction bases numbered 2, after V lost 0 bases and J lost 5 bases. The CDR3 sequence is 15 residues long. Here the CDR3 DNA reads TGTGCCAGCAGCGTAGGACTAGCGGGGGTTGAGACCCAGTACTTC. Protein sequence: CASSVGLAGVETQYF.

This rearrangement joins TRBV5-1 to TRBJ1-5; 7 bases are a match to TRBD1. The CDR3 is 15 amino acids. Trimming at V came to 1 base and at J to 3 bases, leaving 4 bases not matched to a gene. Germline lookup yields CDR1 SGHRS and CDR2 YFSETQ. Here the CDR3 DNA reads TGCGCCAGCAGCTTGTCTGGGACAGTCAATCAGCCCCAGCATTTT. As protein: CASSLSGTVNQPQHF.

This clone showed up just once. The gene calls are TRBV28 and TRBJ2-7; tentatively, D is TRBD1 or TRBD2 (6 bases each). Trimming removed 5 bases from V and 5 bases from J, with 13 bases in between. The CDR3 is made up of 13 amino acids. Germline V gives CDR1 MDHEN, CDR2 SYDVKM. DNA for the CDR3: TGTGCCAGCAGTCCCCCCGGGGGCCACGAGCAGTACTTC. Translating gives CASSPPGGHEQYF.

The chain couples TRBV6-2 or TRBV6-3 to TRBJ1-1; no clear D gene. Germline V gives CDR1 MNHEY, CDR2 SVGEGT. The length of the CDR3 is 13 residues. Trimming left V 6 bases short and J 7 bases short, with 15 bases between. The CDR3 DNA reads as TGTGCCAGCAGCAAGAAGAAGATTGGTGAAGCTTTCTTT. It translates to CASSKKKIGEAFF.

As for this clone: The same CDR3 can be traced to other DNA sequences in this sample. The rearrangement joins TRBV2 to TRBJ2-3, with D unresolved. The germline V gene has CDR1 SNHLY and CDR2 FYNNEI. The CDR3 is 11 residues long. V lost 3 bases to trimming and J lost 3 bases, with 1 base between them. The DNA for the CDR3 is TGTGCCAGCAGTGAGACAGATACGCAGTATTTT. Its protein is CASSETDTQYF.

The rearrangement uses TRBV7-6 and TRBJ2-7; TRBD1 might be the D (6 bases). Germline-derived CDR1 and CDR2 are SGHVS and FNYEAQ. The CDR3 has 16 amino acids. V lost 0 bases to trimming and J lost 1 base, with 13 bases between them. The CDR3 DNA is TGTGCCAGCAGCTTAGCGCCTACAGGGAATTCCTACGAGCAGTACTTC. Translated, it gives CASSLAPTGNSYEQYF.

CDR3 sequence: CASSLEATGYNSPLHF. For the CDR3, the DNA is TGTGCCAGCAGTTTAGAGGCTACCGGATATAATTCACCCCTCCACTTT. This chain links TRBV27 with TRBJ1-6; D gene unclear. The V and J ends lost 2 bases and 4 bases respectively, with 12 bases between them. CDR1 MNHEY and CDR2 SMNVEV come from the germline V gene (reference sequence). The CDR3 extends over 16 amino acids.

The V and J genes are TRBV5-4 and TRBJ1-4; D is unresolved. In germline, CDR1 is SGHNT, CDR2 YYREEE (reference sequence). V lost 0 bases, J lost 7 bases, and 10 bases lay in between. The CDR3 contains 14 residues. The CDR3 reads CASSLGAKGEKLFF. CDR3 nucleotides: TGTGCCAGCAGCTTGGGAGCTAAGGGTGAAAAACTGTTTTTT.

This sequence joins TRBV4-2 and TRBJ1-6; 7 bases are shared with TRBD1. J gave up 10 bases and V 0 bases, and 6 bases lay outside the gene matches. CDR1 and CDR2 from the germline V gene are LGHNA and YNFKEQ. The CDR3 spans 15 residues. The CDR3 DNA sequence: TGTGCCAGCAGCCAAGAGTACAGGGGAGGCTCACCCCTCCACTTT. Translated, it gives CASSQEYRGGSPLHF.

This chain joins TRBV7-9 and TRBJ1-2, with D perhaps matching TRBD1 (5 bases). With 1 base removed from V and 8 bases from J, the gap between germline ends came to 23 bases. CDR3 size: 17 residues. The germline CDR1 and CDR2 sequences are SEHNR and FQNEAQ (reference sequence). CDR3 DNA: TGTGCCAGCAGCTTAGGCGGCAGAATAGGGGCTAAGAGGGGCTACACCTTC. Residues: CASSLGGRIGAKRGYTF.

This clone was recorded a few times. V gene TRBV25-1 combines with J gene TRBJ1-4; maybe TRBD1 (5 bases). The ends were cut back, 4 bases at V and 12 bases at J, with 18 bases in the middle. CDR1 and CDR2 from the germline V gene are MGHDK and SYGVNS. The CDR3 covers 14 residues. CDR3 nucleotides: TGTGCCAGCAGTGCCCGGACCCAGCAAGGGGAACTGTTTTTT. Its protein is CASSARTQQGELFF.

The table lists this clone with a count of one. This chain joins TRBV6-2 or TRBV6-3 and TRBJ2-2; no reliable D call. V lost 6 bases, J lost 3 bases, and 11 bases lay in between. This CDR3 has 14 residues. Germline V CDR1 and CDR2: MNHEY, SVGEGT. The CDR3 reads CASSPGWDTGELFF. DNA of the CDR3: TGTGCCAGCAGCCCTGGTTGGGACACCGGGGAGCTGTTTTTT.

The count of this clone is one. The rearrangement uses TRBV28 and TRBJ1-5; D uncertain. CDR1 and CDR2 from the germline V gene are MDHEN and SYDVKM. The CDR3 is made up of 15 amino acids. Trimming left V 1 base short and J 6 bases short, with 13 bases between. CDR3 nucleotides: TGTGCCAGCAGTTTATCCGGACGGTCCAGTCAGCCCCAGCATTTT. Amino acids: CASSLSGRSSQPQHF. Variable domain in full (rest from reference TRBV28 and TRBJ1-5): DVKVTQSSRYLVKRTGEKVFLECVQDMDHENMFWYRQDPGLGLRLIYFSYDVKMKEKGDIPEGYSVSREKKERFSLILESASTNQTSMYLCASSLSGRSSQPQHFGDGTRLSIL.

The rearrangement links TRBV11-2 to TRBJ2-2; TRBD2 aligns across 11 bases. J gave up 6 bases and V 5 bases, and 5 bases lay outside the gene matches. The CDR3 consists of 15 residues. Germline V gives CDR1 SGHAT, CDR2 FQNNGV. The CDR3 protein is CASSRLAGKAGELFF. The CDR3 region has the DNA TGTGCCAGCAGCCGACTAGCGGGAAAAGCCGGGGAGCTGTTTTTT.

The CDR3 loop reads CASSPGGRPLRTF. CDR3 coding DNA: TGTGCCAGCAGCCCCGGCGGCAGACCCCTCCGCACCTTC. The chain carries TRBV7-2 and TRBJ1-2; D gene ambiguous. Trimming left V 5 bases short and J 13 bases short, with 20 bases between. The V gene's germline CDR1 is SGHTA and CDR2 FQGNSA. The CDR3 length is 13 residues.

The J gene is TRBJ2-2, the V gene TRBV5-1; TRBD2 agrees at 8 bases. Germline-derived CDR1 and CDR2 are SGHRS and YFSETQ. This CDR3 comprises 16 residues. With V trimmed by 5 bases and J by 3 bases, 9 bases remained unmatched. The CDR3 DNA is TGCGCCAGCAGTCCTCAGGTAGCGGGATACACCGGGGAGCTGTTTTTT. This gives the protein CASSPQVAGYTGELFF.